This T cell receptor (beta chain) appears in the sequencing data of a study of cytomegalovirus exposure and HLA in healthy donors. Of note for this clone: As yet, its antigen is unknown.

The primer mix had 60 Vbeta and 13 Jbeta primers. Authors' methods: A later analysis tallied some 84 million unique TCR beta chains, about 9.9 million of them shared. Assay used: immunoSEQ multiplex PCR; TCRdb lists only in-frame clones, some missing. Clone size and the V and J calls come from that table; the DNA yielded D and trimming. This table holds around 65,000 clones. Germline CDR1 is SGHTS and CDR2 is YDEGEE. The CDR3 is 16 amino acids. Trimming left V 2 bases short and J 0 bases short, with 14 bases between. Study-wide findings and caveats: The study flagged approximately 180 TCR beta chains as cytomegalovirus-associated. For most TCR sequences rarity was the rule, although some public TCRs occurred in many donors.

The rearrangement links TRBV5-8 to TRBJ1-1; D is undetermined. This receptor was taken from a boy between 5 and 17 years old in good health and CMV-seronegative. The sequenced sample was PBMCs. As DNA, the CDR3 is TGTGCCAGCAGCTTAAAGAAGGGCGGGATGAACACTGAAGCTTTCTTT. Protein product: CASSLKKGGMNTEAFF.